The clone carrying this TCR beta chain has ten or more counts. The target antigen is unknown. The data belong to a study of CD8 T cells in ankylosing spondylitis. Preparation of TCR beta libraries was done by quantitative 5'-RACE with molecular barcodes. TCRdb re-called the 5' RACE reads through MiXCR, storing one row per CDR3 protein. Among 750,000 to 850,000 distinct CDR3 sequences listed, 12% were seen once. Study observations and caveats: It appeared that ankylosing spondylitis blood was characterized by a TCR beta motif of several highly homologous variants. CD8+ by phenotype, disease-linked clones were relatively rare in peripheral blood. Significant enrichment of disease-linked clones was reportedly seen in matched ankylosing spondylitis synovial fluid.

Germline CDR1 is ENHRY and CDR2 is SYGVKD. This CDR3 comprises 18 residues. Trimming pared 4 bases from V and 0 bases from J, leaving 22 bases between. Sequencing was done on a sample of blood, either unsorted or a sorted T cell fraction (not recorded which). The origin of this receptor is a male donor with ankylosing spondylitis. V is TRBV10-3 and J is TRBJ2-7; maybe TRBD2 (5 bases). The CDR3: CAISALSPGISSSYEQYF. CDR3 sequence (DNA): TGTGCCATCAGTGCTTTGTCCCCCGGGATCTCTAGCTCCTACGAGCAGTACTTC.